The clone carrying this TCR beta chain came up a few times. The data were taken from a study of cytomegalovirus exposure and HLA in healthy donors. With 60 Vbeta and 13 Jbeta primers, the PCR was carried out. Here immunoSEQ multiplex PCR was the method, and the copy in TCRdb shows in-frame clones only, minus some. Among around 150,000 clones listed, roughly 84% were seen once. Per germline, CDR1 LNHDA and CDR2 SQIVND (reference sequence). Trimming took off 0 bases at V and 4 bases at J, with 14 bases between the two ends. The length of the CDR3 is 16 residues. This chain connects TRBV19 to TRBJ2-3; no clear D gene. The sequenced material came from PBMCs. The sequence derives from a man younger than 30 in good health and CMV-seropositive. The CDR3 here is CASSIDSSVIPDTQYF. The DNA of the CDR3 is TGTGCCAGTAGTATAGATAGCTCAGTCATCCCAGATACGCAGTATTTT.